These T cell receptor beta chains were read from a single sample in a study of neoadjuvant nivolumab and ipilimumab in lung cancer. Method: immunoSEQ multiplex PCR; TCRdb's copy keeps in-frame clones and lacks some. In the table there are 25,000 or so clones, 75% to 85% of which are singletons. Specimen: tumor tissue, collected after neoadjuvant nivolumab, alone or with ipilimumab, at or shortly before surgery. The source of these receptors is an adult with non-small cell lung cancer. Both conserved end residues are part of each CDR3. A D gene is named only where the DNA matches it firmly. Clone size is stated in some rows and not others, as once, few, many or a class when expanded.

d_call	v_call	j_call	clone_size	cdr3_nt	cdr3_aa
NA	TRBV7-9	TRBJ1-1	NA	TGTGCCAGCAGCTTAGTGACCCGACCGAACACTGAAGCTTTCTTT	CASSLVTRPNTEAFF
NA	TRBV29-1	TRBJ2-3	NA	TGCAGCGGCTGGACCGGGACAGATACGCAGTATTTT	CSGWTGTDTQYF
NA	TRBV6-9	TRBJ1-1	medium-sized	TGTGCCAGCTTGAGAAATGGGAACACTGAAGCTTTCTTT	CASLRNGNTEAFF
NA	TRBV5-6	TRBJ2-7	NA	TGTGCCAGCAGCTCCCGAACCTACGAGCAGTACTTC	CASSSRTYEQYF
NA	TRBV30	TRBJ1-4	few	TGTGCCTGGAGTGCCAACGGCGAAAAACTGTTTTTT	CAWSANGEKLFF
NA	TRBV6-1	TRBJ1-2	NA	TGTGCCAGCAGTGAAGAATACCTCTATGGCTACACCTTC	CASSEEYLYGYTF
NA	TRBV6-4	TRBJ2-1	NA	TGTGCCAGCAGTGCGGGGGCTAGCAATGAGCAGTTCTTC	CASSAGASNEQFF
NA	TRBV7-2	TRBJ2-3	few	TGTGCCGCCAGGGGGGCTAGCACAGATACGCAGTATTTT	CAARGASTDTQYF
TRBD2	TRBV30	TRBJ2-3	NA	TGTGCCTGGAGTGTAGGGTATAGCGGGGCACCCGATACGCAGTATTTT	CAWSVGYSGAPDTQYF
TRBD1	TRBV7-2	TRBJ1-2	NA	TGTGCCAGCAGCTTGGCCCGGGACAGGAGCAACTATGGCTACACCTTC	CASSLARDRSNYGYTF
NA	TRBV18	TRBJ1-5	NA	TGTGCCAGCTCACCACTCGGGTTGGTAGCCGGCAATCAGCCCCAGCATTTT	CASSPLGLVAGNQPQHF
TRBD1	TRBV27	TRBJ1-2	NA	TGTGCCAGCAGTTTATTCACCGACAGGGTAGTGGGTGGCTACACCTTC	CASSLFTDRVVGGYTF
TRBD1	TRBV5-4	TRBJ2-1	NA	TGTGCCAGCAGCTTACAGGGGGTTCAGTTCTTC	CASSLQGVQFF
TRBD1	TRBV5-1	TRBJ1-3	NA	TGCGCCAGCAGCTGGAACGGACAGGGAGGAAACACCATATATTTT	CASSWNGQGGNTIYF
NA	TRBV11-3	TRBJ2-2	few	TGTGCCAGCAGCTTAGGTCCGGACGAGCTGTTTTTT	CASSLGPDELFF
NA	TRBV5-1	TRBJ2-5	NA	TGCGCCAGCAGCTTGGGGGGGGTCGGGTCCTCTCAAGAGACCCAGTACTTC	CASSLGGVGSSQETQYF
NA	TRBV18	TRBJ1-5	NA	TGTGCCAGCTCACCAGGGGCCGATCAGCCCCAGCATTTT	CASSPGADQPQHF
TRBD1	TRBV19	TRBJ1-6	NA	TGTGCCAGTCTACGCTCAGGGGGGATGACACCCCTCCACTTT	CASLRSGGMTPLHF
NA	TRBV14	TRBJ2-1	NA	TGTGCCAGCAGCCAACACAACGACAATGAGCAGTTCTTC	CASSQHNDNEQFF
NA	TRBV6-1	TRBJ2-5	NA	TGTGCCAGCAGTGAATTTATTGTAGGGGGAGAAGAGACCCAGTACTTC	CASSEFIVGGEETQYF
TRBD2	TRBV5-1	TRBJ2-7	NA	TGCGCCAGCAGCCCTTTAGCGGGGGGGATGGACGAGCAGTACTTC	CASSPLAGGMDEQYF
TRBD1	TRBV6-5	TRBJ2-7	NA	TGTGCCAGCAGGACAACAGGGGGAGTAAACTACGAGCAGTACTTC	CASRTTGGVNYEQYF
NA	TRBV7-2	TRBJ1-5	NA	TGTGCCAGCAGCTTAGACCGATATCAGCCCCAGCATTTT	CASSLDRYQPQHF
TRBD1	TRBV15	TRBJ1-4	NA	TGTGCCACCAGCAGGGGGACAGGGTATGAAAAACTGTTTTTT	CATSRGTGYEKLFF
NA	TRBV7-9	TRBJ1-4	NA	TGTGCCAGCAGCACACCCCAGGGGCTTCTATATGAAAAACTGTTTTTT	CASSTPQGLLYEKLFF
NA	TRBV9	TRBJ2-7	NA	TGTGCCAGCAGCGTAGAGTGGGGTCCTTACGAGCAGTACTTC	CASSVEWGPYEQYF
TRBD1	TRBV5-1	TRBJ1-1	NA	TGCGCCAGCAGGAATCAAGGGGGCCCGAACACTGAAGCTTTCTTT	CASRNQGGPNTEAFF
NA	TRBV10-3	TRBJ1-6	NA	TGTGCCATCAGTGCGATCCCTGGCCAACGGGTGGATAATTCACCCCTCCACTTT	CAISAIPGQRVDNSPLHF
NA	TRBV29-1	TRBJ1-2	once	TGCAGCGCCGAAAGGAGGGACTCTAGCCATAACTATGGCTACACCTTC	CSAERRDSSHNYGYTF
NA	TRBV5-4	TRBJ1-1	NA	TGTGCCAGCAGTTCGGACGTCGCGAGCATGATCAGGGACACTGAAGCTTTCTTT	CASSSDVASMIRDTEAFF
NA	TRBV5-1	TRBJ1-2	NA	TGCGCCAGCAGCTTGACTTCGCAGGGACATTATGGCTACACCTTC	CASSLTSQGHYGYTF
TRBD2	TRBV2	TRBJ2-7	NA	TGTGCCAGCAGTGAAGCCTCCGGACTAGATTCCTACGAGCAGTACTTC	CASSEASGLDSYEQYF
TRBD2	TRBV7-2	TRBJ2-1	NA	TGTGCCAGCAGCTTAGGTAGCGGGAGGAAATACAATGAGCAGTTCTTC	CASSLGSGRKYNEQFF
NA	TRBV5-6	TRBJ2-7	NA	TGTGCCAGCAGCTTGGGGGCGGGGGCGCGATCCTACGAGCAGTACTTC	CASSLGAGARSYEQYF
NA	TRBV18	TRBJ1-6	few	TGTGCCAGCTTACAGGATTCTAATTCACCCCTCCACTTT	CASLQDSNSPLHF
TRBD2	TRBV2	TRBJ2-7	few	TGTGCCAGCAAAAGGCTAGCGGGGAAGTACGAGCAGTACTTC	CASKRLAGKYEQYF
NA	TRBV6-5	TRBJ1-2	NA	TGTGCCAGCTTCCGGGCCGGCTATGGCTACACCTTC	CASFRAGYGYTF
TRBD2	TRBV5-5	TRBJ2-1	NA	TGTGCCAGCAGCTTGGTAGTTCTTCTAGCGGGAGACAATGAGCAGTTCTTC	CASSLVVLLAGDNEQFF
NA	TRBV5-6	TRBJ2-7	NA	TGTGCCAGCAGCTTGATTGGGGTCCGATGGCAGTACTTC	CASSLIGVRWQYF
NA	TRBV10-2	TRBJ2-7	NA	TGCGCCAGCAGTCACGTGGAGGGGTCCCCCTACGAGCAGTACTTC	CASSHVEGSPYEQYF
NA	TRBV10-2	TRBJ2-7	NA	TGCGCCAGCAGGTCCGACCTAACCTACGAGCAGTACTTC	CASRSDLTYEQYF
NA	TRBV18	TRBJ1-1	NA	TGTGCCAGCTCACCACCGGGAGGGTTTGGCACTGAAGCTTTCTTT	CASSPPGGFGTEAFF
NA	TRBV7-9	TRBJ2-1	few	TGTGCCACCCTCCCGGACTACACCAACAATGAGCAGTTCTTC	CATLPDYTNNEQFF
TRBD1	TRBV28	TRBJ2-1	NA	TGTGCCAGCAGCACACAGGGGGCGGGCAATGAGCAGTTCTTC	CASSTQGAGNEQFF
TRBD2	TRBV5-1	TRBJ2-7	NA	TGCGCCAGCAGCTTGACTAGCGGCTCCTACGAGCAGTACTTC	CASSLTSGSYEQYF
NA	TRBV7-9	TRBJ2-7	NA	TGTGCCAGCAGCTACCAAGCCTACGAGCAGTACTTC	CASSYQAYEQYF
TRBD2	TRBV7-9	TRBJ2-3	NA	TGTGCCAGCAGCTCGGGACTAGCGGGAGATACGCAGTATTTT	CASSSGLAGDTQYF
NA	TRBV6-1	TRBJ2-6	NA	TGTGCCATGGGGGCGGATGGGGCCAACGTCCTGACTTTC	CAMGADGANVLTF
NA	TRBV6-6	TRBJ1-5	NA	TGTGCCAGCAGTTACTCCCCGGGGATCGGCAATCAGCCCCAGCATTTT	CASSYSPGIGNQPQHF
NA	TRBV6-1	TRBJ1-1	NA	TGTGCCAGCAGTGAAGCAGGGCTGAACACTGAAGCTTTCTTT	CASSEAGLNTEAFF
NA	TRBV7-6	TRBJ2-2	NA	TGTGCCAGCAGCTCGCCAGCGAGGGCGGACACCGGGGAGCTGTTTTTT	CASSSPARADTGELFF
NA	TRBV6-6	TRBJ1-2	NA	TGTGCCAGCAGCTCAGGAGACTATGGCTACACCTTC	CASSSGDYGYTF
NA	TRBV5-5	TRBJ2-3	NA	TGTGCCAGCAGCCCGACCGGGGGCACAGATACGCAGTATTTT	CASSPTGGTDTQYF
NA	TRBV5-1	TRBJ2-6	NA	TGCGCCAGCAGCCAACCCACAGTGAACTCTGGGGCCAACGTCCTGACTTTC	CASSQPTVNSGANVLTF
NA	TRBV5-1	TRBJ1-2	NA	TGCGCCAGCAGCTTGAGGGAGCCTAACTATGGCTACACCTTC	CASSLREPNYGYTF
TRBD2	TRBV6-1	TRBJ2-7	NA	TGTGCCAGCAGTGAGGGACTAGCGCCCTACGAGCAGTACTTC	CASSEGLAPYEQYF
TRBD2	TRBV15	TRBJ2-3	NA	TGTGCCACCCGGGGACTAGTAGGCACAGATACGCAGTATTTT	CATRGLVGTDTQYF
TRBD1	TRBV7-9	TRBJ1-1	NA	TGTGCCAGCAGCCCATGGACAGGGGGCCACACTGAAGCTTTCTTT	CASSPWTGGHTEAFF
NA	TRBV18	TRBJ2-5	NA	TGTGCCAGCTCACCTAACCAAGAGACCCAGTACTTC	CASSPNQETQYF